In this sample, the clone carrying this TCR beta chain turned up a few times. The sample is drawn from a study of cytomegalovirus exposure and HLA in healthy donors. Primers included in the PCR were 60 Vbeta and 13 Jbeta primers. In the source study's methods: Later, an analysis found around 77 million unique TCR beta chains, and approximately 10 million of these were shared. Data came from immunoSEQ multiplex PCR; TCRdb stores just in-frame clones and leaves some out. That table supplies the V and J calls and clone size; D and trimming were determined from the DNA. The sample comprises 150,000 or so clones, approximately 86% of which are singletons, and approximately 1.6% rests with the top ten. This sequence was found in a male donor in good health and CMV-seronegative. The source material was PBMCs.

CDR3 DNA sequence: TGCGCCAGCAGCCAAGAAGGACACTACGAGCAGTACTTC. It is translated as CASSQEGHYEQYF. This sequence joins TRBV4-1 and TRBJ2-5; maybe TRBD1 (5 bases). The J call may be incorrect, as the DNA end agrees better with TRBJ2-7. The CDR3 loop spans 13 amino acids. CDR1 is MGHRA and CDR2 is YSYEKL in the germline V gene.